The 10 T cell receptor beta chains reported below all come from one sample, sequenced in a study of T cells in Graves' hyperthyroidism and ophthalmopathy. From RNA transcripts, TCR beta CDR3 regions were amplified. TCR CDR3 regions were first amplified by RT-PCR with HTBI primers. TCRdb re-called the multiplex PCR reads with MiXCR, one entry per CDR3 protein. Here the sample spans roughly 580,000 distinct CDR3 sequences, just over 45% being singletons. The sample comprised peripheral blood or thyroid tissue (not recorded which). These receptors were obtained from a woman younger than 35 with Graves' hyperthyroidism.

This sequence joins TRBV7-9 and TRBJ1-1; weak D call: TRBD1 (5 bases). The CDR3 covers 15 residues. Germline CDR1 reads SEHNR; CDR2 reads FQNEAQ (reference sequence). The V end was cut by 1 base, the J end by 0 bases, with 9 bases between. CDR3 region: CASSLGAGMNTEAFF. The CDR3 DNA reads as TGTGCCAGCAGCTTAGGAGCAGGGATGAACACTGAAGCTTTCTTT.

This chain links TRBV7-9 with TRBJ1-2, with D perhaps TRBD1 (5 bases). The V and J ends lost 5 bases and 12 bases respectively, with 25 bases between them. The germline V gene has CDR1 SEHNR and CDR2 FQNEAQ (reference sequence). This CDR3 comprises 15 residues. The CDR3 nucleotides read TGTGCCAGCAGCCCGATGGGACTCACAAGCTCTGGAAACACCTTC. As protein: CASSPMGLTSSGNTF. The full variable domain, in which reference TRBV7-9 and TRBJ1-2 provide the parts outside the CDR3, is DTGVSQNPRHKITKRGQNVTFRCDPISEHNRLYWYRQTLGQGPEFLTYFQNEAQLEKSRLLSDRFSAERPKGSFSTLEIQRTEQGDSAMYLCASSPMGLTSSGNTFGSGTRLTVV.

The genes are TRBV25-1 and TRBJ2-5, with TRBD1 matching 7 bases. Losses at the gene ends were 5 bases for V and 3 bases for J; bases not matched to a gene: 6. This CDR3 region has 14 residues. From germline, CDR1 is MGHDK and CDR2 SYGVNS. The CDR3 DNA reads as TGTGCCAGCAGTCCCGGGACAGTTGAAGAGACCCAGTACTTC. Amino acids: CASSPGTVEETQYF.

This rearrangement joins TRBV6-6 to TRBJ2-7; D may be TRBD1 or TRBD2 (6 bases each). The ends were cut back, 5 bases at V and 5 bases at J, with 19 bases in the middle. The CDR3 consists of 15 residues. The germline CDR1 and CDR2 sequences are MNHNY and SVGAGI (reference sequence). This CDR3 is CASSEGGLGYNEQYF. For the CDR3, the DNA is TGTGCCAGCAGTGAAGGGGGGTTAGGGTACAACGAGCAGTACTTC.

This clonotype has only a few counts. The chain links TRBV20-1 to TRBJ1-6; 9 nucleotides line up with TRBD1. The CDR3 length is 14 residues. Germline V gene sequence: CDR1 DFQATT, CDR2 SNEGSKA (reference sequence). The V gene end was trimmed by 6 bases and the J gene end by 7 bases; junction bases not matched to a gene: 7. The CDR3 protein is CSAQPGTGNSPLHF. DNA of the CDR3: TGCAGTGCCCAACCCGGGACAGGGAATTCACCCCTCCACTTT.

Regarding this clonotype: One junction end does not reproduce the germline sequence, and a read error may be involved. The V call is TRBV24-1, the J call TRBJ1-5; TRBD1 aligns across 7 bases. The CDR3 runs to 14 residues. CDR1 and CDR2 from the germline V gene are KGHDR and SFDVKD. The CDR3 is CASSPRGGSQPQHF. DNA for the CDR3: TGTGCCAGCAGTCCCAGAGGGGGCAGTCAGCCCCAGCATTTT.

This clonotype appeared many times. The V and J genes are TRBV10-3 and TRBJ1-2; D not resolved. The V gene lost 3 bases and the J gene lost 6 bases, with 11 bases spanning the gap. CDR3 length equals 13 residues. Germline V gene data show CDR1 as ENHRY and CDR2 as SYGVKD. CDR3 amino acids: CAISENSGDGYTF. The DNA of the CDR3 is TGTGCCATCAGTGAAAACAGTGGAGATGGCTACACCTTC.

The CDR3 nucleotides are TGTGCCAGTAGTGTGAACAGGGGGCTCATGCTTACCGAAGCTTTCTTT. Its protein product is CASSVNRGLMLTEAFF. The chain is built from TRBV19 and TRBJ1-1; 9 bases agree with TRBD1. There are 16 residues in the CDR3. Germline loops: CDR1 LNHDA, CDR2 SQIVND (reference sequence). The ends lost 5 bases at V and 8 bases at J; junction bases unmatched: 15.

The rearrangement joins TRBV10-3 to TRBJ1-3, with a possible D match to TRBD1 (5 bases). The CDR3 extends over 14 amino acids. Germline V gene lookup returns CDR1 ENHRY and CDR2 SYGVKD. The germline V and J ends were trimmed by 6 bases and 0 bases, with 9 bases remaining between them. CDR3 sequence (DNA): TGTGCCATCAGACTCAGGGACTCTGGAAACACCATATATTTT. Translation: CAIRLRDSGNTIYF.

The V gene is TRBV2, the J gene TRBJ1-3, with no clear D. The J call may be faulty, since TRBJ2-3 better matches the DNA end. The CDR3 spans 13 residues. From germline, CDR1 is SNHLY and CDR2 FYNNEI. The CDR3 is CASSERTSDTQYF. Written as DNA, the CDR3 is TGTGCCAGCAGTGAGAGGACCTCAGATACGCAGTATTTT.